This note documents a single T cell receptor (beta chain) sequence. This entry comes from a study of shared T cell receptors in the human thymus. Clones were sequenced by immunoSEQ multiplex PCR, and TCRdb holds only the in-frame ones, with some missing. The sample lists 500,000 to 850,000 clones; about 87% were seen once. This same sample was also part of a study on human thymus T cells.

Sequenced sample: thymocytes. This receptor was taken from a boy younger than two with a congenital heart defect.

The CDR3 loop reads CASSQEGRGKLFF. In DNA form, the CDR3 reads TGTGCCAGCAGCCAAGAGGGCCGGGGGAAACTGTTTTTT. The chain recombines TRBV4-2 with TRBJ1-4; D is perhaps TRBD1 (5 bases). Germline CDR1 reads LGHNA; CDR2 reads YNFKEQ. Trimming cost V 0 bases and J 11 bases, with 10 bases left between them. The CDR3 length is 13 residues.